This paragraph reports one T cell receptor (beta chain). Its specificity is unknown. Researchers ran the PCR with 60 Vbeta and 13 Jbeta primers. Sequencing was performed with immunoSEQ multiplex PCR; in TCRdb, only in-frame clones are kept and a portion is missing. The top ten clones hold approximately 14% of a sample with 90,000 to 120,000 clones, approximately 79% of them seen once. These data belong to a study of cytomegalovirus exposure and HLA in healthy donors. Regarding the study as a whole: Later work showed greater clonal expansion in HLA-associated TCR beta chains than in equally common others. Earlier analysis looked at TCR beta V segments, and most were productive about 90% or about 30% of the time.

The junction had 7 bases not matched to a gene; V was cut back by 2 bases and J by 4 bases. Germline lookup yields CDR1 SGHTA and CDR2 FQGNSA. The CDR3 sequence is 15 residues long. Sequencing used PBMCs. This TCR derives from a woman between 35 and 50 years old in good health and CMV-seropositive. V and J are TRBV7-2 and TRBJ2-7, with 8 bases aligning to TRBD2. CDR3 protein: CASSLNGGGGYEQYF. CDR3 nucleotide sequence: TGTGCCAGCAGCTTAAATGGGGGCGGGGGGTACGAGCAGTACTTC.